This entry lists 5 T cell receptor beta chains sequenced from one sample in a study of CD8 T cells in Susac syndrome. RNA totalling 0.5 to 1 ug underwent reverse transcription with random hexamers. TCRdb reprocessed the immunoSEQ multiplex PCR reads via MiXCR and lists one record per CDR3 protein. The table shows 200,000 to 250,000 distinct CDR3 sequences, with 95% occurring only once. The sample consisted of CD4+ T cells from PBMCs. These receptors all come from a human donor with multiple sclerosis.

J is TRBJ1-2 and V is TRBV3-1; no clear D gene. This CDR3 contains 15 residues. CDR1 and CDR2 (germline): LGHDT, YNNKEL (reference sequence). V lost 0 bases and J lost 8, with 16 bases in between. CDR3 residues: CASSQDMLGPRGYTF. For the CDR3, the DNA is TGTGCCAGCAGCCAAGATATGCTCGGGCCGCGGGGCTACACCTTC. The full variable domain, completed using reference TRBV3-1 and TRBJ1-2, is DTAVSQTPKYLVTQMGNDKSIKCEQNLGHDTMYWYKQDSKKFLKIMFSYNNKELIINETVPNRFSPKSPDKAHLNLHINSLELGDSAVYFCASSQDMLGPRGYTFGSGTRLTVV.

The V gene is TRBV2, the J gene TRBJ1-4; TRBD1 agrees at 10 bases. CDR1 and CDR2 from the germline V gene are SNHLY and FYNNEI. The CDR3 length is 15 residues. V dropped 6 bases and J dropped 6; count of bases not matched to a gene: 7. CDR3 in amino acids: CASRRSGTGDEKLFF. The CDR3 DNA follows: TGTGCCAGCAGACGCTCCGGGACAGGGGATGAAAAACTGTTTTTT. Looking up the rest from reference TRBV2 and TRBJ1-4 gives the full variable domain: EPEVTQTPSHQVTQMGQEVILRCVPISNHLYFYWYRQILGQKVEFLVSFYNNEISEKSEIFDDQFSVERPDGSNFTLKIRSTKLEDSAMYFCASRRSGTGDEKLFFGSGTQLSVL.

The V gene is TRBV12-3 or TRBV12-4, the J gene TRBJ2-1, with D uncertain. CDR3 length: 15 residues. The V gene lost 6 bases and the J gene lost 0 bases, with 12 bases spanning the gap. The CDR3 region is CASRADTSSYNEQFF. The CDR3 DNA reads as TGTGCCAGCAGGGCGGATACGAGCTCCTACAATGAGCAGTTCTTC.

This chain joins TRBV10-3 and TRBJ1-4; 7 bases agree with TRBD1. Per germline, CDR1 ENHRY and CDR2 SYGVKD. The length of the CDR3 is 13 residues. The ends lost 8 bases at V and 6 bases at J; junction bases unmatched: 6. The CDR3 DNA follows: TGTGCCATCGGACAGGCTGCGGATGAAAAACTGTTTTTT. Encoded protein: CAIGQAADEKLFF.

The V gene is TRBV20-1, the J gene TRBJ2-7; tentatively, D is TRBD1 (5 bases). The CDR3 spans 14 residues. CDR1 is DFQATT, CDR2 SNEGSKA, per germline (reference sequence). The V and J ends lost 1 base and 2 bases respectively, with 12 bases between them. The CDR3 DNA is TGCAGTGCTAGAGTTGCAGGGCATCCCTACGAGCAGTACTTC. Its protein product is CSARVAGHPYEQYF.